The 27 T cell receptor beta chains below all came from one sample that was sequenced in a study of blood T cell repertoires in COVID-19. Method: immunoSEQ multiplex PCR; TCRdb's copy keeps in-frame clones and lacks some. In the table there are about 11,000 clones, around three quarters of which are singletons. The sequencing sample was made of peripheral blood. The receptors come from a man aged 55 to 70 with COVID-19, enrolled during active disease.

This sequence joins TRBV5-8 and TRBJ2-1; TRBD2 matches at 8 bases. With V trimmed by 4 bases and J by 4 bases, 10 bases remained unmatched. Germline V lookup: CDR1 SGHTS, CDR2 YDEGEE. The CDR3 consists of 16 residues. Here the CDR3 reads CASSQRLAKRYNEQFF. In nucleotides, the CDR3 is TGTGCCAGCAGCCAGCGACTAGCGAAACGGTACAATGAGCAGTTCTTC.

This chain uses TRBV9 with TRBJ1-5, with D possibly TRBD1 on 5 matching bases. Germline values: CDR1 SGDLS, CDR2 YYNGEE. V shed 0 bases and J shed 9 bases, with 10 bases lying between them. The length of the CDR3 is 13 residues. The chain's CDR3 is CASSVDTGGPQHF. The CDR3 DNA is TGTGCCAGCAGCGTAGATACCGGGGGGCCCCAGCATTTT.

The chain carries TRBV7-9 and TRBJ1-2; no clear D. Germline V gives CDR1 SEHNR, CDR2 FQNEAQ (reference sequence). CDR3 length: 15 amino acids. V lost 1 base, J lost 8 bases, and 17 bases lay in between. Here the CDR3 reads CASSLVGIPMRGYTF. CDR3 DNA: TGTGCCAGCAGCTTAGTCGGGATCCCCATGAGGGGCTACACCTTC.

The rearrangement joins TRBV5-1 to TRBJ2-3; 7 bases fit TRBD1. This CDR3 contains 14 residues. Germline assignment: CDR1 SGHRS and CDR2 YFSETQ. With V trimmed by 4 bases and J by 4 bases, 6 bases remained unmatched. CDR3 region: CASSVNRGADTQYF. The CDR3 DNA reads as TGCGCCAGCAGCGTCAACAGGGGCGCAGATACGCAGTATTTT.

V is TRBV6-5 and J is TRBJ1-5; a possible D gene is TRBD1 (6 bases). V shed 2 bases and J shed 16 bases, with 24 bases lying between them. This CDR3 has 15 amino acids. Per the germline V gene, CDR1 is MNHEY and CDR2 is SVGAGI. The CDR3 loop is CASSYERQQGTPLHF. The CDR3 DNA reads TGTGCCAGCAGTTACGAACGCCAGCAGGGGACACCCCTCCATTTT.

The V and J genes are TRBV27 and TRBJ1-1, with TRBD1 matching over 8 bases. Germline-derived CDR1 and CDR2 are MNHEY and SMNVEV (reference sequence). Unmatched junction bases numbered 3, after V lost 6 bases and J lost 6 bases. This CDR3 has 12 residues. The CDR3 DNA sequence: TGTGCCAGCAGGCAGGGGGCCGCTGAAGCTTTCTTT. The encoded protein is CASRQGAAEAFF.

This chain links TRBV6-5 with TRBJ2-7, with D maybe TRBD2 (7 bases). Looked up from germline, CDR1 is MNHEY and CDR2 is SVGAGI. Between the trimmed V and J ends, which lost 5 bases and 6 bases, there was a span of 20 bases. The CDR3 is 15 amino acids. CDR3 nucleotides: TGTGCCAGCAGTCTTACAAGGGGGGGGTTCAGCGAGCAGTACTTC. Protein: CASSLTRGGFSEQYF.

The CDR3, as DNA: TGTGCCAGTAGTAGGGGACAGATGAATCAGCCCCAGCATTTT. Its translation: CASSRGQMNQPQHF. The V call is TRBV19, the J call TRBJ1-5; 7 bases are a match to TRBD1. Germline loops: CDR1 LNHDA, CDR2 SQIVND (reference sequence). The CDR3 contains 14 residues. Unmatched junction bases numbered 4, after V lost 4 bases and J lost 4 bases.

The gene calls are TRBV30 and TRBJ2-7; no firm D call. Germline assignment: CDR1 GTSNPN and CDR2 SVGIG (reference sequence). V was pared by 2 bases and J by 4 bases, with 12 bases between. The CDR3 is 13 amino acids. The CDR3 DNA is TGTGCCTGGAGTCTGGGCGCGCGTTACGAGCAGTACTTC. Its protein product is CAWSLGARYEQYF.

This clone has more than one count but fewer than ten. The chain recombines TRBV12-3 or TRBV12-4 with TRBJ1-4; tentatively, D is TRBD1 (5 bases). The CDR3 contains 13 residues. V was clipped by 3 bases and J by 7 bases, with 9 bases between them. This CDR3 is CASSFSRVEKLFF. The DNA for the CDR3 is TGTGCCAGCAGTTTTAGCAGGGTTGAAAAACTGTTTTTT.

The chain combines TRBV5-6 with TRBJ2-7; D is unresolved. CDR3 length equals 12 residues. With 1 base removed from V and 2 bases from J, the gap between germline ends came to 4 bases. The germline CDR1 and CDR2 sequences are SGHDT and YYEEEE. This CDR3 reads CASSLTAYEQYF. Here the CDR3 DNA reads TGTGCCAGCAGCTTGACAGCCTACGAGCAGTACTTC.

Remarks on this clone: Different DNA sequences within this sample yield the same CDR3. The J gene is TRBJ1-2, the V gene TRBV15; 9 bases agree with TRBD1. The CDR3 runs to 14 residues. Looked up from germline, CDR1 is LNHNV and CDR2 is YYDKDF (reference sequence). J gave up 8 bases and V 2 bases, and 6 bases lay outside the gene matches. The CDR3, as DNA: TGTGCCACCAGCAGACGGGACAGGGTAGACGGCTACACCTTC. As protein: CATSRRDRVDGYTF.

The chain links TRBV4-3 to TRBJ2-4; the D gene is possibly TRBD2 (6 bases). The CDR3 length is 16 residues. Trimming stripped 0 bases from V and 8 bases from J, with 17 bases between. Germline values: CDR1 LGHNA, CDR2 YSLEER. CDR3 bases: TGCGCCAGCAGCCAAGAGGTGGGCTCAAGGAGGGACATTCAGTACTTC. This gives the protein CASSQEVGSRRDIQYF.

This chain uses TRBV5-1 with TRBJ2-2; 11 bases are a match to TRBD2. CDR3 length: 16 residues. CDR1 SGHRS and CDR2 YFSETQ come from the germline V gene. Trimming took 0 bases from V and 5 from J; bases not matched to a gene: 3. The CDR3 sequence is CASSLARTSGTGELFF. The CDR3 DNA sequence: TGCGCCAGCAGCTTGGCCCGGACTAGCGGGACCGGGGAGCTGTTTTTT.

The chain couples TRBV12-5 to TRBJ1-5; D is unclear. V was clipped by 1 base and J by 7 bases, with 8 bases between them. The germline V gene encodes CDR1 LGHNT and CDR2 FRNRAP. CDR3 size: 13 residues. The CDR3 region has the DNA TGTGCTAGTGGTTTGGAAGAGGGCCAGCCCCAGCATTTT. Encoded protein: CASGLEEGQPQHF.

The chain carries TRBV18 and TRBJ1-2, with a weak D call TRBD1 (5 bases). There are 14 residues in the CDR3. Germline loops: CDR1 KGHSH, CDR2 LQKENI. V dropped 1 base and J dropped 7 bases, with 13 bases sitting between them. The CDR3 DNA is TGTGCCAGCTCACCACGGGGCGAACTCCTTGGCTACACCTTC. It specifies CASSPRGELLGYTF. Using reference TRBV18 and TRBJ1-2 for the parts outside the CDR3, the full variable domain is NAGVMQNPRHLVRRRGQEARLRCSPMKGHSHVYWYRQLPEEGLKFMVYLQKENIIDESGMPKERFSAEFPKEGPSILRIQQVVRGDSAAYFCASSPRGELLGYTFGSGTRLTVV.

The chain couples TRBV7-2 to TRBJ2-1; TRBD1 aligns across 7 bases. The CDR3 is 17 residues long. After removal of 5 bases from V and 9 bases from J, the junction contained 19 bases not matched to a gene. From germline, CDR1 is SGHTA and CDR2 FQGNSA. The CDR3 region has the DNA TGTGCCAGCAGCCCAGAAAGTTGGGACAGCCTTTCGCCTGAGCAGTTCTTC. It codes for CASSPESWDSLSPEQFF.

The V and J genes are TRBV9 and TRBJ1-1; unclear D gene. The CDR3 covers 13 residues. Germline-derived CDR1 and CDR2 are SGDLS and YYNGEE. Trimming took off 4 bases at V and 5 bases at J, with 12 bases between the two ends. CDR3 loop: CASSYGLWTEAFF. CDR3 DNA: TGTGCCAGCAGCTATGGACTTTGGACTGAAGCTTTCTTT.

This clone occurred a few times. The rearrangement links TRBV7-8 to TRBJ1-5, with 9 bases lining up with TRBD1. Trimming removed 5 bases from V and 3 bases from J; junction bases left unmatched: 11. The CDR3 has 17 amino acids. Germline CDR1 is SGHVS and CDR2 is FQNEAQ. The CDR3 here is CASSPARDRDVNQPQHF. The CDR3, as DNA: TGTGCCAGCAGCCCAGCGCGGGACAGGGATGTCAATCAGCCCCAGCATTTT.

This rearrangement joins TRBV5-1 to TRBJ1-5, with a tentative D call TRBD1 (6 bases). Trimming removed 5 bases from V and 0 bases from J, with 12 bases in between. The germline V gene encodes CDR1 SGHRS and CDR2 YFSETQ. The CDR3 is 15 residues long. The DNA for the CDR3 is TGCGCCAGCAGACTTACAGGGCATAGCAATCAGCCCCAGCATTTT. Its protein product is CASRLTGHSNQPQHF.

This clone was counted only a few times. The chain combines TRBV5-4 with TRBJ2-7, with 7 nucleotides matching TRBD1. The CDR3 extends over 13 amino acids. Germline V gene sequence: CDR1 SGHNT, CDR2 YYREEE (reference sequence). V lost 4 bases, J lost 4 bases, and 5 bases stayed unmatched. The CDR3 loop is CASSQNRGYEQYV. The DNA for the CDR3 is TGTGCCAGCAGCCAAAACAGGGGTTACGAGCAGTACGTC.

This chain connects TRBV27 to TRBJ2-7; TRBD1 matches 9 bases. CDR3 length: 11 amino acids. Germline trimming cut 8 bases from V and 4 bases from J; bases unmatched to any gene: 0. Germline assignment: CDR1 MNHEY and CDR2 SMNVEV (reference sequence). As DNA, the CDR3 is TGTGCCAGCGGACAGGGGTACGAGCAGTACGTC. This gives the protein CASGQGYEQYV.

The chain is built from TRBV28 and TRBJ1-6; 8 bases line up with TRBD1. Germline V gives CDR1 MDHEN, CDR2 SYDVKM. The length of the CDR3 is 14 residues. V lost 5 bases and J lost 10; bases outside the gene matches: 7. CDR3 residues: CASSPDRDGSPLHF. The CDR3 region has the DNA TGTGCCAGCAGTCCGGACAGGGATGGGTCACCCCTCCACTTT.

This clone came up a few times. The gene calls are TRBV7-8 and TRBJ2-3; maybe TRBD1 (5 bases). The CDR3 runs 15 residues. Trimming pared 4 bases from V and 0 bases from J, leaving 11 bases between. The germline gives CDR1 SGHVS, CDR2 FQNEAQ. For the CDR3, the DNA is TGTGCCAGCAGCTCAGGGATCCTAAGCACAGATACGCAGTATTTT. Amino acid sequence: CASSSGILSTDTQYF.

This chain links TRBV7-9 with TRBJ2-1; D not certain. The germline gives CDR1 SEHNR, CDR2 FQNEAQ (reference sequence). The CDR3 is made up of 14 amino acids. Trimming shortened V by 5 bases and J by 1 base, and 9 bases separated the two germline ends. The CDR3 protein is CASSPDWSYNEQFF. CDR3 in DNA: TGTGCCAGCAGCCCCGACTGGTCCTACAATGAGCAGTTCTTC.

The chain is built from TRBV11-3 and TRBJ2-1; possibly TRBD2 for D (5 bases). The CDR3 is 13 residues long. The V gene lost 1 base and the J gene lost 11 bases, with 12 bases spanning the gap. CDR1 and CDR2 from the germline V gene are SGHNT and YENEEA. The chain's CDR3 is CASSLGEPAQQFF. CDR3 DNA sequence: TGTGCCAGCAGCTTAGGGGAGCCCGCGCAGCAGTTCTTC. The whole variable domain, filled in from reference TRBV11-3 and TRBJ2-1, reads EAGVVQSPRYKIIEKKQPVAFWCNPISGHNTLYWYLQNLGQGPELLIRYENEEAVDDSQLPKDRFSAERLKGVDSTLKIQPAELGDSAVYLCASSLGEPAQQFFGPGTRLTVL.

Here the CDR3 DNA reads TGTGCCAGCAGTTACTGGGGGGGCGATGGCTACACCTTC. Amino acid sequence: CASSYWGGDGYTF. The chain employs TRBV6-5 and TRBJ1-2; D is perhaps TRBD1 (6 bases). CDR1 and CDR2 (germline): MNHEY, SVGAGI. CDR3 size: 13 residues. Trimming took off 1 base at V and 6 bases at J, with 9 bases between the two ends.